Detailed here is one T cell receptor (beta chain). The sample originates from a study of blood T cell repertoires in COVID-19. As for the study in general: PBMCs, B-cell-depleted T cells, or T cells provided the cDNA or gDNA that made up the material.

CDR3 length equals 14 residues. Germline V CDR1 and CDR2: SGHRS, YFSETQ. V was pared by 4 bases and J by 3 bases, with 14 bases between. Original handling: Cell counts per sample came from amplifying reference gene primers. The repertoire was sequenced with immunoSEQ multiplex PCR; TCRdb's copy has only in-frame clones and lacks some. Clone size and V and J calls were adopted from that table, with D and trimming inferred from the DNA. In the table there are about 76,000 clones, approximately 86% of which are singletons. The sample comprised peripheral blood. The V gene is TRBV5-1, the J gene TRBJ2-7, with TRBD1 as a possible D gene (6 bases). The receptor was derived from a human donor in a cohort sampled during active COVID-19. CDR3 protein: CASSKSGQLYEQYF. CDR3 DNA sequence: TGCGCCAGCAGCAAATCCGGACAGCTCTACGAGCAGTACTTC.